The 8 T cell receptor beta chains presented below share a single source sample, sequenced in a study of PD-1 blockade in classical Hodgkin lymphoma. This table comes from immunoSEQ multiplex PCR, and its TCRdb copy is limited to in-frame clones, with some not included. The sample lists 96,000 or so clones, approximately 94% seen once, with 1.5% to 2.5% in the top ten. Indicated time point: cycle 4 day 1 (C4D1), after less than 7 weeks of nivolumab. Patients all relapsed after autologous stem cell transplantation, and there was variation in brentuximab vedotin exposure. Sequenced here: peripheral blood mononuclear cells (PBMCs), sampled before the fourth cycle of nivolumab. The source of these receptors is a human donor with classical Hodgkin lymphoma.

The genes are TRBV11-3 and TRBJ1-1; D unresolved. The CDR3 has 12 amino acids. Germline CDR1 and CDR2: SGHNT and YENEEA. Between the trimmed V and J ends, which lost 5 bases and 8 bases, there was a span of 12 bases. DNA of the CDR3: TGTGCCAGCAGCCAAAGCCGTGGGGAAGCTTTCTTT. Translated: CASSQSRGEAFF.

V is TRBV5-1 and J is TRBJ2-3; perhaps TRBD2 as D (5 bases). The germline V gene encodes CDR1 SGHRS and CDR2 YFSETQ. The CDR3 contains 15 residues. Trimming removed 4 bases at V and 6 bases at J, with 18 bases between. The CDR3 is CASSEGLSGRDTQYF. DNA for the CDR3: TGCGCCAGCAGCGAAGGACTCAGCGGAAGGGATACGCAGTATTTT. The entire variable domain, with the rest obtained from reference TRBV5-1 and TRBJ2-3, is as follows: KAGVTQTPRYLIKTRGQQVTLSCSPISGHRSVSWYQQTPGQGLQFLFEYFSETQRNKGNFPGRFSGRQFSNSRSEMNVSTLELGDSALYLCASSEGLSGRDTQYFGPGTRLTVL.

The chain combines TRBV5-1 with TRBJ2-7; D remains ambiguous. V was pared by 2 bases and J by 2 bases, with 11 bases between. Per the germline V gene, CDR1 is SGHRS and CDR2 is YFSETQ. The CDR3 runs 14 residues. As DNA, the CDR3 is TGCGCCAGCAGCTTAGGCACAGTTCCCTACGAGCAGTACTTC. Its translation: CASSLGTVPYEQYF.

The rearrangement links TRBV28 to TRBJ1-1; D is ambiguous. Trimming shortened V by 6 bases and J by 0 bases, and 8 bases separated the two germline ends. The CDR3 sequence is 13 residues long. Looked up from germline, CDR1 is MDHEN and CDR2 is SYDVKM. For the CDR3, the DNA is TGTGCCAGCAGCCCGGAGTTGAACACTGAAGCTTTCTTT. This encodes CASSPELNTEAFF. Full variable domain (missing parts from reference TRBV28 and TRBJ1-1): DVKVTQSSRYLVKRTGEKVFLECVQDMDHENMFWYRQDPGLGLRLIYFSYDVKMKEKGDIPEGYSVSREKKERFSLILESASTNQTSMYLCASSPELNTEAFFGQGTRLTVV.

V gene TRBV28 combines with J gene TRBJ2-3; D uncertain. In germline, CDR1 is MDHEN, CDR2 SYDVKM. There are 15 residues in the CDR3. V lost 1 base to trimming and J lost 2 bases, with 10 bases between them. CDR3 coding DNA: TGTGCCAGCAGTTTATCCGGGCTACCCACAGATACGCAGTATTTT. Translating it yields CASSLSGLPTDTQYF. Full variable domain (remainder filled in from reference TRBV28 and TRBJ2-3): DVKVTQSSRYLVKRTGEKVFLECVQDMDHENMFWYRQDPGLGLRLIYFSYDVKMKEKGDIPEGYSVSREKKERFSLILESASTNQTSMYLCASSLSGLPTDTQYFGPGTRLTVL.

The chain recombines TRBV7-8 with TRBJ2-7; no reliable D call. The CDR3 is 14 residues long. Germline V CDR1 and CDR2: SGHVS, FQNEAQ. V dropped 0 bases and J dropped 3 bases, with 9 bases sitting between them. CDR3 nucleotide sequence: TGTGCCAGCAGCTTAGCCTTGTGGGGCTACGAGCAGTACTTC. Its translation is CASSLALWGYEQYF.

The rearrangement uses TRBV27 and TRBJ2-7; 14 nucleotides line up with TRBD2. Germline-derived CDR1 and CDR2 are MNHEY and SMNVEV (reference sequence). The V and J ends lost 2 bases and 3 bases, in that order; junction bases with no gene match: 0. This CDR3 contains 15 residues. The CDR3 nucleotides are TGTGCCAGCAGTTTAGGGACTAGCGGGAGCTACGAGCAGTACTTC. Translated, it gives CASSLGTSGSYEQYF.

The chain combines TRBV28 with TRBJ2-1; either TRBD1 or TRBD2 may supply D (7 bases each). Germline loops: CDR1 MDHEN, CDR2 SYDVKM. The CDR3 sequence is 13 residues long. Trimming cost V 5 bases and J 11 bases, with 16 bases left between them. CDR3 DNA sequence: TGTGCCAGCAGTCTAACAGGGGAGGGGAAGCAGTTCTTC. Translating it yields CASSLTGEGKQFF.